This T cell receptor beta chain is drawn from a study of cytomegalovirus exposure and HLA in healthy donors. Germline V gives CDR1 GTSNPN, CDR2 SVGIG (reference sequence). The CDR3 runs to 15 residues. With V trimmed by 8 bases and J by 10 bases, 20 bases remained unmatched. Notes on this clone: Its antigen remains unknown.

The study, taken as a whole, reports: The listing of 150 to 200 TCR beta chains classed them as cytomegalovirus-associated.

The PCR ran on 60 Vbeta and 13 Jbeta primers. Repertoires were generated with immunoSEQ multiplex PCR, while TCRdb's copy carries only in-frame clones and drops some. Of 150,000 to 200,000 clones listed, approximately 78% were seen once; the top ten hold 1.7%. Material for sequencing was PBMCs. This clonotype was obtained from a woman between 18 and 29 years old in good health and CMV-seronegative. This sequence joins TRBV30 and TRBJ1-1; 9 positions match TRBD1. Here the CDR3 reads CAHRGNRGLRVGAFF. As DNA, the CDR3 is TGTGCCCATCGAGGGAACAGGGGGCTTAGGGTGGGAGCTTTCTTT.